This TCR beta chain was recovered during a study of Tregs in tolerant kidney transplant recipients. General observations from the study: Validation in larger populations is needed because few patients were studied. Activated donor B cell expansion appeared to reveal the most relevant donor-specific TCRbeta repertoire. This study did not directly address biological reproducibility.

The data were produced by immunoSEQ multiplex PCR, yet TCRdb's version contains in-frame clones alone and is incomplete. The sample holds over 50,000 clones, around 83% seen once. Thawed PBMCs were FACS-sorted into unstimulated CD4+CD25+CD127- regulatory T cells, CD4+CD25- non-regulatory cells, CD4 and CD8 cells. CDR1 is SGHRS and CDR2 is YFSETQ in the germline V gene. V dropped 4 bases and J dropped 3 bases, with 6 bases sitting between them. This CDR3 comprises 12 residues. On this clone: Its antigen is as yet unknown.

The sequence was collected from a human donor in good health. Sample: CD4+ T cells from blood. This chain uses TRBV5-1 with TRBJ2-3; D is ambiguous. This CDR3 reads CASSQNTDTQYF. In nucleotides, the CDR3 is TGCGCCAGCAGCCAGAATACAGATACGCAGTATTTT.